A selection of T cell receptor beta chains follows, all from one sample in a study of shared clonotypes between healthy human individuals. Generated by immunoSEQ multiplex PCR, the TCRdb table keeps only in-frame clones and is missing some. The sample lists hundreds of thousands of clones; 90% to 97% were seen once. Sequencing was carried out using naive CD8+ T cells sorted from blood. These receptor sequences come from a woman in her 30s in good health. Each CDR3 is given with its conserved first and last residue. Fields, in order: clone size, J gene, V gene, D gene, CDR3 protein, CDR3 DNA. D genes are given only for firm matches. Clone size appears in some rows only: once, few, many, or a class for an expanded clone.

>NA|TRBJ2-1|TRBV11-3|NA
CASSDYTTNEQFF
TGTGCCAGCAGCGATTATACAACCAATGAGCAGTTCTTC
>NA|TRBJ1-2|TRBV27|NA
CASRTGFGGYTF
TGTGCCAGCAGAACAGGGTTCGGTGGCTACACCTTC
>NA|TRBJ2-7|TRBV19|NA
CASSIDRGYEQYF
TGTGCCAGTAGTATAGATAGGGGCTACGAGCAGTACTTC
>NA|TRBJ2-1|TRBV2|TRBD2
CASSLTGTSGYNEQFF
TGTGCCAGCAGTCTAACCGGGACTAGCGGTTACAATGAGCAGTTCTTC
>NA|TRBJ2-7|TRBV4-1|NA
CASSQGHTVSYEQYF
TGCGCCAGCAGCCAGGGACACACAGTCTCCTACGAGCAGTACTTC
>NA|TRBJ1-1|TRBV9|NA
CASSVPEQLPGSTEAFF
TGTGCCAGCAGCGTCCCCGAGCAGCTACCCGGGAGCACTGAAGCTTTCTTT
>NA|TRBJ2-1|TRBV2|TRBD2
CAWGGSNNEQFF
TGTGCCTGGGGCGGGAGCAACAATGAGCAGTTCTTC
>NA|TRBJ2-2|TRBV21-1|NA
CASRKRSGTLAGDMNTGELFF
TGTGCCAGCAGAAAAAGGTCGGGCACACTAGCGGGAGATATGAACACCGGGGAGCTGTTTTTT
>NA|TRBJ2-5|TRBV9|TRBD2
CASSASGLAGVSETQYF
TGTGCCAGCAGCGCCAGTGGACTAGCGGGAGTTTCGGAGACCCAGTACTTC
>NA|TRBJ1-4|TRBV19|TRBD1
CASTWTGVGEKLFF
TGTGCCAGTACCTGGACAGGAGTAGGTGAAAAACTGTTTTTT
>NA|TRBJ2-1|TRBV5-8|NA
CASSNAVSSYNEQFF
TGTGCCAGCAGCAATGCGGTGTCTTCCTACAATGAGCAGTTCTTC
>NA|TRBJ2-1|TRBV19|TRBD2
CASRPSPGTSGSYNEQFF
TGTGCCAGTAGGCCGAGTCCCGGGACTAGCGGCTCCTACAATGAGCAGTTCTTC
>NA|TRBJ2-2|TRBV19|NA
CASSITPRDTGELFF
TGTGCCAGTAGTATAACACCGAGGGACACCGGGGAGCTGTTTTTT
>NA|TRBJ2-5|TRBV7-6|NA
CASSLEAGPFRRETQYF
TGTGCCAGCAGCTTGGAGGCAGGTCCTTTCCGTAGGGAGACCCAGTACTTC
>NA|TRBJ1-5|TRBV19|NA
CASSLSPLRNPTLGEIVPQHF
TGTGCCAGTAGCCTCTCTCCTTTAAGAAATCCGACCCTCGGGGAAATCGTGCCCCAGCATTTT
>NA|TRBJ2-3|TRBV5-5|NA
CASSLEHWASSTDTQYF
TGTGCCAGCAGCTTGGAGCATTGGGCTAGCAGTACAGATACGCAGTATTTT
>NA|TRBJ2-5|TRBV7-2|NA
CASSFRRDEETQYF
TGTGCCAGCAGCTTTCGGAGGGACGAAGAGACCCAGTACTTC
>once|TRBJ2-1|TRBV27|TRBD2
CASSFILAGGSNEQFF
TGTGCCAGCAGTTTTATACTAGCGGGAGGAAGCAATGAGCAGTTCTTC
>NA|TRBJ2-6|TRBV5-1|NA
CASKAFSGANVLTF
TGCGCAAGCAAGGCCTTCTCTGGGGCCAACGTCCTGACTTTC
>NA|TRBJ2-7|TRBV2|NA
CARKRLRDALHEQYF
TGTGCCAGGAAACGACTCCGGGACGCTCTGCACGAGCAGTACTTC
>NA|TRBJ2-2|TRBV27|NA
CASSPGLNTGELFF
TGTGCCAGCAGTCCCGGACTGAACACCGGGGAGCTGTTTTTT
>NA|TRBJ2-7|TRBV18|TRBD2
CASSPDKGLASSYEQYF
TGTGCCAGCTCACCAGATAAGGGACTAGCGAGCTCCTACGAGCAGTACTTC
>once|TRBJ2-1|TRBV7-9|NA
CASSLGAEQFF
TGTGCCAGCAGCTTGGGGGCAGAGCAGTTCTTC
>NA|TRBJ2-7|TRBV5-1|TRBD1
CASSWTGFYEQYF
TGCGCCAGCAGCTGGACAGGGTTTTACGAGCAGTACTTC
>NA|TRBJ1-5|TRBV23-1|NA
CASSRRQSRGHF
TGCGCCAGCAGTCGCCGACAGAGCCGGGGGCATTTT
>NA|TRBJ2-1|TRBV9|TRBD2
CASSGSGRAESEQFF
TGTGCCAGCAGCGGAAGCGGGAGGGCCGAGAGTGAGCAGTTCTTC
>NA|TRBJ2-7|TRBV13|TRBD2
CASSPSAGTSGSGAYEQYF
TGTGCCAGCAGCCCGAGTGCCGGGACTAGCGGGAGCGGAGCCTACGAGCAGTACTTC
>NA|TRBJ1-2|TRBV9|NA
CASSVDQRPIYGYTF
TGTGCCAGCAGCGTAGATCAACGCCCTATCTATGGCTACACCTTC
>NA|TRBJ2-7|TRBV27|TRBD1
CASSLGTGYGEQYF
TGTGCCAGCAGTTTGGGGACAGGGTACGGCGAGCAGTACTTC
>once|TRBJ2-3|TRBV7-3|NA
CASSLRESDTQYF
TGTGCCAGCAGCTTAAGGGAATCAGATACGCAGTATTTT
>NA|TRBJ2-3|TRBV2|TRBD2
CASSERGAGVEDTQYF
TGTGCCAGCAGTGAAAGAGGAGCGGGAGTTGAAGATACGCAGTATTTT
>NA|TRBJ2-3|TRBV11-2|NA
CASSSRGAPSTDTQYF
TGTGCCAGCAGCTCACGCGGGGCCCCAAGCACAGATACGCAGTATTTT
>NA|TRBJ1-1|TRBV10-3|NA
CAISGGGTEAFF
TGTGCCATCAGTGGGGGGGGAACTGAAGCTTTCTTT
>NA|TRBJ2-2|TRBV29-1|NA
CSHAGENTGELFF
TGCAGCCATGCCGGCGAGAACACCGGGGAGCTGTTTTTT
>NA|TRBJ2-7|TRBV29-1|TRBD1
CSVWTGELYEQYF
TGCAGCGTTTGGACAGGTGAACTCTACGAGCAGTACTTC
>NA|TRBJ2-1|TRBV5-4|TRBD1
CASNRQGAVYNEQFF
TGTGCCAGCAACCGACAGGGGGCAGTATACAATGAGCAGTTCTTC
>NA|TRBJ2-7|TRBV4-1|NA
CASIWVTPFNYEQYF
TGCGCCAGCATCTGGGTAACTCCTTTCAATTACGAGCAGTACTTC
>NA|TRBJ1-2|TRBV27|NA
CASSFIPSYGYTF
TGTGCCAGCAGTTTTATTCCAAGCTATGGCTACACCTTC
>few|TRBJ2-7|TRBV11-2|NA
CASSLQISYEQYF
TGTGCCAGCAGCCTACAGATCTCCTACGAGCAGTACTTC
>NA|TRBJ2-2|TRBV10-2|TRBD1
CASTLQGAVTGELFF
TGCGCCAGCACCCTACAGGGGGCGGTCACCGGGGAGCTGTTTTTT
>NA|TRBJ2-7|TRBV15|NA
CATSSRDGSYEQYF
TGTGCCACCAGCAGTCGGGACGGCTCCTACGAGCAGTACTTC
>NA|TRBJ1-5|TRBV19|NA
CASSMGQGYQPQHF
TGTGCCAGTAGTATGGGTCAGGGTTATCAGCCCCAGCATTTT
>NA|TRBJ2-1|TRBV4-2|NA
CASSQEGINEQFF
TGTGCCAGCAGCCAAGAAGGAATCAATGAGCAGTTCTTC
>once|TRBJ2-3|TRBV29-1|NA
CSVEVPGRWDTQYF
TGCAGCGTTGAAGTCCCAGGACGGTGGGATACGCAGTATTTT
>NA|TRBJ1-6|TRBV5-1|NA
CASSLPGFDSPLHF
TGCGCCAGCAGCTTGCCGGGGTTCGATTCACCCCTCCACTTT
>NA|TRBJ2-6|TRBV27|NA
CASSSTNSGANVLTF
TGTGCCAGCAGTTCCACCAACTCTGGGGCCAACGTCCTGACTTTC
>NA|TRBJ1-2|TRBV4-1|NA
CASSQDGKAGSDIYF
TGCGCCAGCAGCCAAGACGGTAAAGCCGGGTCCGATATATACTTC
>NA|TRBJ2-5|TRBV19|NA
CASSIRIQETQYF
TGTGCCAGTAGTATCCGCATCCAAGAGACCCAGTACTTC
>NA|TRBJ2-5|TRBV7-9|TRBD1
CASSYPGQGKETQYF
TGTGCCAGCAGCTATCCGGGACAGGGCAAAGAGACCCAGTACTTC
>NA|TRBJ1-5|TRBV7-9|NA
CASSLNSNQPQHF
TGTGCCAGCAGCTTAAATAGCAATCAGCCCCAGCATTTT
>NA|TRBJ1-1|TRBV10-3|NA
CAISESQGWSLGAEAFF
TGTGCCATCAGTGAGTCCCAGGGATGGAGTCTGGGGGCTGAAGCTTTCTTT